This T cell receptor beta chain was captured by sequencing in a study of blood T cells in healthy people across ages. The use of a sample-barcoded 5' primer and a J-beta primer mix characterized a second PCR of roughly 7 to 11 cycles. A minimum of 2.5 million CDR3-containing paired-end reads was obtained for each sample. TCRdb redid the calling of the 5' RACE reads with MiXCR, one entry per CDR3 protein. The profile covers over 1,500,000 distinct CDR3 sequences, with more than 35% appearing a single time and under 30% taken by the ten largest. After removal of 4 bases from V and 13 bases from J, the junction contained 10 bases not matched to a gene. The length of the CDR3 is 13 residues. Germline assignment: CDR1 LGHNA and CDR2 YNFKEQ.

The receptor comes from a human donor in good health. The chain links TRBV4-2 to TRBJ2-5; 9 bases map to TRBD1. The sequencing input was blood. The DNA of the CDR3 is TGTGCCAGCAGCCTAAACCCGGACAGGGGACTGTACTTC. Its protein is CASSLNPDRGLYF.